The T cell receptor (beta chain) described here comes from a study of cytomegalovirus exposure and HLA in healthy donors. Background on the study: The platform used for the roughly 120 validation repertoires matched that of the roughly 720 first-cohort repertoires, a later analysis reported. Study observations and caveats: That first-cohort TCR clusters tended to co-occur in the 90 to 150 validation repertoires was found in a later analysis.

Method: immunoSEQ multiplex PCR; TCRdb's copy keeps in-frame clones and lacks some. Of around 75,000 clones listed, around 85% are singletons. CDR1 is SQVTM, CDR2 ANQGSEA, per germline. With 7 bases removed from V and 6 bases from J, the gap between germline ends came to 16 bases. The CDR3 runs to 12 residues. To note about this clone: Its antigen remains unknown.

From the roughly 110-subject validation cohort, which was separate from the roughly 610-subject first cohort, the donors were drawn. The rearrangement uses TRBV29-1 and TRBJ2-7; D gene unclear. This sequence was found in a young man in good health and CMV-seronegative. The sample comprised PBMCs. Written as DNA, the CDR3 is TGCAGCGCCGTTGGGCAGGTTCCCGAGCAGTACTTC. Translated, it gives CSAVGQVPEQYF.